This T cell receptor (beta chain) was recovered during a study of cytomegalovirus exposure and HLA in healthy donors. Study context: The 100 million to 140 million unique TCR beta sequences, from approximately 170 million T cells, were found by an earlier analysis.

Use of 60 Vbeta and 13 Jbeta primers characterized the PCR. Clones were sequenced by immunoSEQ multiplex PCR, and TCRdb holds only the in-frame ones, with some missing. The sample holds about 170,000 clones, around 78% seen once. The germline CDR1 and CDR2 sequences are SNHLY and FYNNEI. Losses at the gene ends were 7 bases for V and 8 bases for J; bases not matched to a gene: 7. The CDR3 contains 13 residues. Notes on this clone: Its antigen is still unknown.

Study-level points and caveats: Of the V segments, some could not be distinguished, including TRBV6-2 and TRBV6-3, and were excluded. The authors considered a cluster of highly shared sequence variants likely to be a sequencing artifact.

The sequence was collected from a woman aged 45-65 years in good health and CMV-seropositive. Sequences were obtained from PBMCs. The rearrangement uses TRBV2 and TRBJ1-2, with TRBD1 matching over 10 bases. CDR3 DNA: TGTGCCAGCAAAGAGGGGACAGGGGAGGGCTACACCTTC. Translating gives CASKEGTGEGYTF. Combining the CDR3 with reference TRBV2 and TRBJ1-2 gives the whole variable domain EPEVTQTPSHQVTQMGQEVILRCVPISNHLYFYWYRQILGQKVEFLVSFYNNEISEKSEIFDDQFSVERPDGSNFTLKIRSTKLEDSAMYFCASKEGTGEGYTFGSGTRLTVV.